Listed below are T cell receptor beta chains from one sample, sequenced in a study of blood T cell repertoires in COVID-19. Sequenced by immunoSEQ multiplex PCR; TCRdb stores in-frame clones only, minus some. The repertoire includes about 66,000 clones, roughly 88% of them detected once, and approximately 3.5% sits in the top ten. Specimen: peripheral blood. These receptors came from a man aged 65 to 79 with acute or convalescent COVID-19. Each CDR3 is given without its conserved first and last residue. Fields, in order: J gene, CDR3 length, V gene, CDR3 protein.

J: TRBJ1-1; length: 13; V: TRBV4-1; CDR3: ASSQDRQAGTEAF
J: TRBJ2-1; length: 13; V: TRBV3-1/TRBV3-2; CDR3: ASSPPDRSYNEQF
J: TRBJ1-2; length: 14; V: TRBV5-1; CDR3: ASSLGDLDRDYGYT
J: TRBJ1-4; length: 11; V: TRBV10-3; CDR3: ATWTGSNEKLF
J: TRBJ2-2; length: 11; V: TRBV27; CDR3: ASRVRFTGELF
J: TRBJ2-3; length: 13; V: TRBV24-1; CDR3: ATSDSTAVMDTQY
J: TRBJ2-3; length: 12; V: TRBV11-2; CDR3: ASSAEGHTDTQY
J: TRBJ1-2; length: 13; V: TRBV4-3; CDR3: ASSSTGTNLYGYT
J: TRBJ2-1; length: 12; V: TRBV27; CDR3: ASGAGGFYNEQF
J: TRBJ1-3; length: 12; V: TRBV30; CDR3: AWIRQGGGNTIY
J: TRBJ1-2; length: 14; V: TRBV11-3; CDR3: ASSLGERAGGNGYT
J: TRBJ1-2; length: 11; V: TRBV6-1; CDR3: ASSERTGAGYT
J: TRBJ2-5; length: 15; V: TRBV5-6; CDR3: ASSPRWGRGGTETQY
J: TRBJ1-2; length: 11; V: TRBV28; CDR3: ASSLGQFYGYT
J: TRBJ1-2; length: 12; V: TRBV30; CDR3: AWSVSSRYYGYT
J: TRBJ2-5; length: 11; V: TRBV7-9; CDR3: ASSFGLQETQY
J: TRBJ1-6; length: 11; V: TRBV30; CDR3: AWTDGEGSPLH
J: TRBJ1-4; length: 12; V: TRBV5-1; CDR3: ASSVQGGQEKLF
J: TRBJ1-3; length: 12; V: TRBV30; CDR3: AWRGGSAGNTIY
J: TRBJ1-5; length: 14; V: TRBV11-2; CDR3: ASSLYGTGMNQPQH
J: TRBJ1-6; length: 14; V: TRBV30; CDR3: AWSPKLSSYNSPLH
J: TRBJ1-5; length: 14; V: TRBV7-7; CDR3: ASSFPRVGRNQPQH
J: TRBJ1-5; length: 20; V: TRBV7-8; CDR3: ASSFGVQGTVRRSAQDQPQH
J: TRBJ2-3; length: 17; V: TRBV11-2; CDR3: ASSSGTSGGATSTDTQY
J: TRBJ2-1; length: 12; V: TRBV9; CDR3: ASSVLSFPNEQF
J: TRBJ2-7; length: 11; V: TRBV6-2/TRBV6-3; CDR3: ASSYRDTYEQY
J: TRBJ1-6; length: 14; V: TRBV3-1/TRBV3-2; CDR3: ASSQDGGSGNSPLH
J: TRBJ2-3; length: 13; V: TRBV19; CDR3: ASSPRQGGSDTQY
J: TRBJ2-1; length: 13; V: TRBV29-1; CDR3: SVPTRGSSYNEQF
J: TRBJ2-5; length: 14; V: TRBV5-6; CDR3: ASSLRTSGGRETQY
J: TRBJ1-2; length: 11; V: TRBV28; CDR3: ASNNRQIYGYT